Given below is one T cell receptor beta chain in context. The data originate from a study of CD8 T cells in Susac syndrome. V was shortened by 0 bases and J by 4 bases, with 10 bases between the two germline ends. This CDR3 has 14 amino acids. The V gene's germline CDR1 is SGDLS and CDR2 YYNGEE. The RNA input was about 0.5 to 1 ug, and it was reverse transcribed with random hexamers. Coverage of TCR beta CDR3 amplification by immunoSEQ multiplex PCR extended to 54 Vbeta and 13 Jbeta. One entry per CDR3 protein, called by TCRdb with MiXCR from the immunoSEQ multiplex PCR reads. The data show roughly 120,000 distinct CDR3 sequences, approximately 95% seen once.

The sample consisted of CD8+ T cells from PBMCs. This sequence was found in a human donor with multiple sclerosis. V gene TRBV9 combines with J gene TRBJ1-2; D is undetermined. CDR3 in DNA: TGTGCCAGCAGCGTAGTGGATCACTCCTATGGCTACACCTTC. Its translation is CASSVVDHSYGYTF.